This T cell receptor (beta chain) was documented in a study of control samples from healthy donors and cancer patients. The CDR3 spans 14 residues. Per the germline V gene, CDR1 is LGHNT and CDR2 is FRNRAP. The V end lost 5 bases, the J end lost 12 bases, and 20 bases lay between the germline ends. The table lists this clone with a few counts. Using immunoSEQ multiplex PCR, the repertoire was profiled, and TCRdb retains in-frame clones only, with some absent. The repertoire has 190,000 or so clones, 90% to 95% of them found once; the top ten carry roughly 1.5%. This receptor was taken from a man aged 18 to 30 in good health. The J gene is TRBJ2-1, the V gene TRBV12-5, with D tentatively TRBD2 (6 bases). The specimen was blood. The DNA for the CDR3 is TGTGCTAGTGGTGCGGGGACTTCTGACGCCCCGCAGTTCTTC. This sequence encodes CASGAGTSDAPQFF.